This T cell receptor beta chain is from a study of blood T cell repertoires in COVID-19. Using immunoSEQ multiplex PCR, the repertoire was profiled, and TCRdb retains in-frame clones only, with some absent. The repertoire consists of approximately 200,000 clones, with roughly 87% occurring once and the leading ten covering approximately 2.4%. Participants had their cohort set by participant-reported clinical history. This CDR3 is built from 20 residues. In germline, CDR1 is SGHTA, CDR2 FQGTGA. Losses at the gene ends were 1 base for V and 2 bases for J; bases not matched to a gene: 17. This chain uses TRBV7-3 with TRBJ1-3, with 7 bases matching TRBD1. Input material: PBMCs or T cells enriched from blood (not recorded which). This clonotype was obtained from a woman between 25 and 40 years old who had recovered from COVID-19. The CDR3 nucleotides read TGTGCCAGCAGCTTAAAAGGGCTTAGGGGCAGGGGGACTCCTGGAAACACCATATATTTT. This sequence encodes CASSLKGLRGRGTPGNTIYF.